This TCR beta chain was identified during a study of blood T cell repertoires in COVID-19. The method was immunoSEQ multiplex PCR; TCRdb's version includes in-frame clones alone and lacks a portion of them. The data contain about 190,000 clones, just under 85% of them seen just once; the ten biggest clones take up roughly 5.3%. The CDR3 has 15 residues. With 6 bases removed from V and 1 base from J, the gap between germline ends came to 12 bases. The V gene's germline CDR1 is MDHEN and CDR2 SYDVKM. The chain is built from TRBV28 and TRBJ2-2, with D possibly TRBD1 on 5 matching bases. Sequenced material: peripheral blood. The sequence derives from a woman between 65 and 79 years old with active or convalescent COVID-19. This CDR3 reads CASRGAGLNTGELFF. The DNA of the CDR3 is TGTGCCAGCAGAGGGGCAGGATTGAACACCGGGGAGCTGTTTTTT.